This TCR beta chain was profiled in a study of STAT5B mutations in CD4+ large granular lymphocyte leukemia. V was cut by 6 bases and J by 4 bases, with 9 bases left in between. This CDR3 contains 11 residues. Germline V gene lookup returns CDR1 SQVTM and CDR2 ANQGSEA. The protocol was immunoSEQ multiplex PCR, while the TCRdb copy is restricted to in-frame clones and leaves out a portion. There are about 23,000 clones in the sample; about 80% occur only once, and around 0.4% lies in the top ten. Sequenced material: CD4+ T cells from blood buffy coats. This receptor was identified in a human donor in good health. The gene calls are TRBV29-1 and TRBJ2-5, with no clear D. The CDR3 DNA reads TGCAGCGTGCAGTATACAGAGACCCAGTACTTC. Encoded protein: CSVQYTETQYF. Full variable domain (remainder filled in from reference TRBV29-1 and TRBJ2-5): SAVISQKPSRDICQRGTSLTIQCQVDSQVTMMFWYRQQPGQSLTLIATANQGSEATYESGFVIDKFPISRPNLTFSTLTVSNMSPEDSSIYLCSVQYTETQYFGPGTRLLVL.